These 8 T cell receptor beta chains were sequenced from one sample in a study of post-analysis software for immune sequencing data. TCR beta cDNA libraries included unique molecular identifiers. TCRdb processed the PCR reads anew with MiXCR; each CDR3 protein has one entry. The table has over 700,000 distinct CDR3 sequences, about 32% seen once; the top ten hold under 0.7%. Their target antigens are unknown. Study-level findings and limits: With TRBV5-6, TRBV5-1 and TRBV20-1 included, 5 or 6 TRBV segments were more frequent in patients than in controls.

Sequencing was performed on blood. These receptors were obtained from a girl aged 5 to 17 with multiple sclerosis.

This clonotype was counted many times. This chain joins TRBV29-1 and TRBJ2-7, with TRBD2 identical over 7 bases. There are 14 residues in the CDR3. With V trimmed by 5 bases and J by 4 bases, 11 bases remained unmatched. The germline gives CDR1 SQVTM, CDR2 ANQGSEA. The CDR3 DNA follows: TGCAGCGTTTCTCCGGGACTATCCCTATACGAGCAGTACTTC. This sequence encodes CSVSPGLSLYEQYF.

This rearrangement joins TRBV7-2 to TRBJ2-3; maybe TRBD2 (6 bases). This CDR3 contains 16 residues. Trimming took 2 bases from V and 2 from J, leaving 14 bases between them. Per germline, CDR1 SGHTA and CDR2 FQGNSA. As DNA, the CDR3 is TGTGCCAGCAGCTTACGATGGGACTCCTTCACAGATACGCAGTATTTT. It specifies CASSLRWDSFTDTQYF.

This clonotype was counted between two and nine times. V and J are TRBV10-2 and TRBJ1-5; 7 bases map to TRBD1. The V and J ends lost 6 bases and 4 bases, in that order; junction bases with no gene match: 9. CDR1 and CDR2 from the germline V gene are WSHSY and SAAADI. The CDR3 contains 15 residues. The CDR3, as DNA: TGCGCCAGCAGCCCCGGGACAGCCATTAATCAGCCCCAGCATTTT. The encoded protein is CASSPGTAINQPQHF.

CDR3: CSTSNTGQEDNEQFF. DNA for the CDR3: TGCAGCACAAGCAACACAGGGCAGGAAGACAATGAGCAGTTCTTC. The chain joins TRBV29-1 to TRBJ2-1, with D possibly matching TRBD1 (6 bases). Per the germline V gene, CDR1 is SQVTM and CDR2 is ANQGSEA. V was cut by 8 bases and J by 5 bases, with 22 bases left in between. This CDR3 comprises 15 residues.

This rearrangement joins TRBV2 to TRBJ2-4, with unresolved D. CDR3 length: 11 residues. The germline CDR1 and CDR2 sequences are SNHLY and FYNNEI. V was pared by 8 bases and J by 5 bases, with 7 bases between. The DNA of the CDR3 is TGTGCCAGCCTCTCCCAAAACATTCAGTACTTC. Translating gives CASLSQNIQYF.

This clonotype was seen only a few times. The chain couples TRBV27 to TRBJ1-1; D may be TRBD1 (5 bases). This CDR3 contains 13 residues. V was cut by 4 bases and J by 11 bases, with 17 bases left in between. CDR1 MNHEY and CDR2 SMNVEV come from the germline V gene (reference sequence). The CDR3 is CASSWGQTGSAFF. For the CDR3, the DNA is TGTGCCAGCAGTTGGGGCCAAACGGGGAGCGCTTTCTTT.

This clonotype was recorded a few times. V usage is TRBV20-1 and J usage is TRBJ2-3; 9 bases line up with TRBD2. In germline, CDR1 is DFQATT, CDR2 SNEGSKA (reference sequence). CDR3 length: 21 residues. J gave up 4 bases and V 0 bases, and 23 bases lay outside the gene matches. CDR3 DNA sequence: TGCAGTGCTAGAGACAGGCCCCCAGGCTTGGCGGGAGGGCCGGAGGCAGATACGCAGTATTTT. This codes for CSARDRPPGLAGGPEADTQYF.

In its sample, this clonotype was seen a few times. This chain connects TRBV7-2 to TRBJ2-5; possible D gene TRBD2, 6 bases. The V and J ends lost 3 bases and 1 base respectively, with 12 bases between them. Per the germline V gene, CDR1 is SGHTA and CDR2 is FQGNSA. There are 15 residues in the CDR3. DNA of the CDR3: TGTGCCAGCAGCTTCCCGGGGGTGCCCCAAGAGACCCAGTACTTC. Translation: CASSFPGVPQETQYF. Full variable domain (rest looked up from reference TRBV7-2 and TRBJ2-5): GAGVSQSPSNKVTEKGKDVELRCDPISGHTALYWYRQSLGQGLEFLIYFQGNSAPDKSGLPSDRFSAERTGGSVSTLTIQRTQQEDSAVYLCASSFPGVPQETQYFGPGTRLLVL.